This TCR beta chain was recovered during a study of PD-1 blockade in classical Hodgkin lymphoma. Study-wide results and limits: Complete responders' diversity at baseline resembled that of newly diagnosed patients. Prior therapy or disease activity may underlie the repertoire differences, whose causes remain undefined.

Comments on this clone: Its matching antigen is unknown.

V shed 0 bases and J shed 0 bases, with 10 bases lying between them. The CDR3 sequence is 16 residues long. The V gene's germline CDR1 is KGHSH and CDR2 LQKENI. Sample time point: cycle 4 day 1 (C4D1), after less than seven weeks of nivolumab. The patients all showed relapse after autologous stem cell transplantation, while their brentuximab vedotin exposure varied. This table comes from immunoSEQ multiplex PCR, and its TCRdb copy is limited to in-frame clones, with some not included. Counted here are roughly 21,000 clones, over 65% occurring once; the ten biggest clones make up 19%. The chain links TRBV18 to TRBJ2-3; D may be TRBD1 (5 bases). The specimen comprised peripheral blood mononuclear cells (PBMCs), sampled before the fourth cycle of nivolumab. This TCR came from a human donor with classical Hodgkin lymphoma. Written as DNA, the CDR3 is TGTGCCAGCTCACCACCCGACAGATTTAGCACAGATACGCAGTATTTT. Translation gives CASSPPDRFSTDTQYF.